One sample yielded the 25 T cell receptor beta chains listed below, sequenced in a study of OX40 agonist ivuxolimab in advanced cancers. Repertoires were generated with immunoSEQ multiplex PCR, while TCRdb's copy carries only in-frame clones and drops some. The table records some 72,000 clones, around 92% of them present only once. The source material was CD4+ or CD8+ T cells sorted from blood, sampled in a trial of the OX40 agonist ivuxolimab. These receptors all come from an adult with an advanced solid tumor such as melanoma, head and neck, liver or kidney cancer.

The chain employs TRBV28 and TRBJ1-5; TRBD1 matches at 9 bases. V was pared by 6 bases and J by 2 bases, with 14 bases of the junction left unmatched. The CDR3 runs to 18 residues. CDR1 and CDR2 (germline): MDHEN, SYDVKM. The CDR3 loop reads CASSRPPGQGYGNQPQHF. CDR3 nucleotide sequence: TGTGCCAGCAGCAGACCTCCGGGACAGGGATACGGCAATCAGCCCCAGCATTTT.

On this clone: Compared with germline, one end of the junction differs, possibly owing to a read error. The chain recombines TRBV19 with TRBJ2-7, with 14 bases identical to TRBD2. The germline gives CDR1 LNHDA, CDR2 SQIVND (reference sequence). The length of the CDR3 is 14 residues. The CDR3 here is CASSIGGLAGVLDF. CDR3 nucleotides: TGTGCCAGTAGTATCGGGGGACTAGCGGGAGTCTTGGACTTC.

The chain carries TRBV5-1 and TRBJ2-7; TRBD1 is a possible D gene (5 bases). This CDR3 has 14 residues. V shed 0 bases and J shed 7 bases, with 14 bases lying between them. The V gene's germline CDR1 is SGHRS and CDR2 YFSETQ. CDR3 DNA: TGCGCCAGCAGCTTGGGTGCCAGGGCGCAAGAGCAGTACTTC. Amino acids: CASSLGARAQEQYF. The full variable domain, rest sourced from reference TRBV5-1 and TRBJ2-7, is KAGVTQTPRYLIKTRGQQVTLSCSPISGHRSVSWYQQTPGQGLQFLFEYFSETQRNKGNFPGRFSGRQFSNSRSEMNVSTLELGDSALYLCASSLGARAQEQYFGPGTRLTVT.

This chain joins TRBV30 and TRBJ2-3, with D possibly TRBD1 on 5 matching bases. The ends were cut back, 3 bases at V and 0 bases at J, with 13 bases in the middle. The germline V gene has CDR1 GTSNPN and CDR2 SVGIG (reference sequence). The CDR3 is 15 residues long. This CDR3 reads CAWSQGATSTDTQYF. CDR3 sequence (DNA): TGTGCCTGGAGCCAAGGGGCTACTAGCACAGATACGCAGTATTTT.

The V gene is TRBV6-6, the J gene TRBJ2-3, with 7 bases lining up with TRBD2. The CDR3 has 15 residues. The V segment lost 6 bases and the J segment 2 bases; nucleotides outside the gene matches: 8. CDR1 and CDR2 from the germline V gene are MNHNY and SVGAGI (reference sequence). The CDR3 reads CASRRTRTLTDTQYF. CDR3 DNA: TGTGCCAGCAGGAGGACTAGGACTCTCACAGATACGCAGTATTTT.

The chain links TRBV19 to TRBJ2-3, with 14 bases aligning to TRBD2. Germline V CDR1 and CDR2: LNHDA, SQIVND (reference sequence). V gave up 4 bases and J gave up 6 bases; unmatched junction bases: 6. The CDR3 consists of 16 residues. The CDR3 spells CASSKPGLAGEDTQYF. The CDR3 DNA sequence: TGTGCCAGTAGTAAACCGGGACTAGCGGGAGAGGATACGCAGTATTTT.

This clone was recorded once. CDR3 nucleotide sequence: TGTGCCAGCAGCCCAGCGGGGATAGCCTACAATGAGCAGTTCTTC. Its protein is CASSPAGIAYNEQFF. The rearrangement links TRBV7-6 to TRBJ2-1, with 7 bases aligning to TRBD2. The CDR3 has 15 amino acids. J lost 2 bases, V lost 5 bases, and 6 bases had no gene match. The germline V gene encodes CDR1 SGHVS and CDR2 FNYEAQ. Based on the CDR3 plus reference TRBV7-6 and TRBJ2-1, the full variable domain is GAGVSQSPRYKVTKRGQDVALRCDPISGHVSLYWYRQALGQGPEFLTYFNYEAQQDKSGLPNDRFSAERPEGSISTLTIQRTEQRDSAMYRCASSPAGIAYNEQFFGPGTRLTVL.

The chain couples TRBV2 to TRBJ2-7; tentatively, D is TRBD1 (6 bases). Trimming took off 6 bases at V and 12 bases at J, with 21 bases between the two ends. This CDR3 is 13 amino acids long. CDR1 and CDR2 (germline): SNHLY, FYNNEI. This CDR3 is CASSERQDSAGYF. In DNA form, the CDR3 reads TGTGCCAGCAGCGAGAGACAGGATTCCGCTGGGTACTTC.

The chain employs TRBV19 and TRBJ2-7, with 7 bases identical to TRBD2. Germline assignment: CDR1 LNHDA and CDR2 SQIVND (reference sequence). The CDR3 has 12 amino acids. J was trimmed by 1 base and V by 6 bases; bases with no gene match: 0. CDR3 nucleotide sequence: TGTGCCAGTAGCGGGAGGTCCTACGAGCAGTACTTC. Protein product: CASSGRSYEQYF.

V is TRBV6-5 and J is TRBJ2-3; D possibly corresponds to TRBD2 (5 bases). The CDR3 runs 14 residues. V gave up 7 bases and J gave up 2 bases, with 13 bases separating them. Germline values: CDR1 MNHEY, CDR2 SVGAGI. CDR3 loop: CASTRGGVTDTQYF. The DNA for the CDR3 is TGTGCCAGCACCCGCGGAGGCGTCACAGATACGCAGTATTTT.

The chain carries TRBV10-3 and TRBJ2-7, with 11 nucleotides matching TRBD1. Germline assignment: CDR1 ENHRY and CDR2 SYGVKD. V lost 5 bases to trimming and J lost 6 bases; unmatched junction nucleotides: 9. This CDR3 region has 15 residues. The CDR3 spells CAISNRDRGYREQYF. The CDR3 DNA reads TGTGCCATCAGTAACCGGGACAGGGGGTATCGCGAGCAGTACTTC.

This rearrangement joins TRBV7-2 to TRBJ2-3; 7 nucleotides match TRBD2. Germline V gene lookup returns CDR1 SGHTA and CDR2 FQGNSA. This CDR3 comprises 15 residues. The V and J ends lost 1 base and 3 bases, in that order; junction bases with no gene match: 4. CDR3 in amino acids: CASSLGGSGTDTQYF. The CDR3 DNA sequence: TGTGCCAGCAGCTTAGGCGGGAGTGGTACAGATACGCAGTATTTT.

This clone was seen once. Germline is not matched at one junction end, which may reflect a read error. CDR3 sequence reads: CASSYFTGTETF. The CDR3 DNA sequence: TGTGCCAGCAGTTACTTTACCGGGACAGAAACTTTC. The genes are TRBV6-5 and TRBJ2-7, with TRBD1 matching over 7 bases. Germline CDR1 MNHEY, CDR2 SVGAGI. The CDR3 is 12 residues long.

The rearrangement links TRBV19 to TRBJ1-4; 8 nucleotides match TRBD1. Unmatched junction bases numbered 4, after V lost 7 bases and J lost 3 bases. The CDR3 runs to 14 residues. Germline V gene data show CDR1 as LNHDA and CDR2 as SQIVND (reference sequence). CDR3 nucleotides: TGTGCCAGTACCACGACAGGGGCTAATGAAAAACTGTTTTTT. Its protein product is CASTTTGANEKLFF.

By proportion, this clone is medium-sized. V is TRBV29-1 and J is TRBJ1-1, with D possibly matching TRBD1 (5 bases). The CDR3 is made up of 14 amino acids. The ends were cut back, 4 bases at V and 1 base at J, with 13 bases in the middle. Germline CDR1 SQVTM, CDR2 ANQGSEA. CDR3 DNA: TGCAGCGTTGCTCAGGGCGGATCGAACACTGAAGCTTTCTTT. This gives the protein CSVAQGGSNTEAFF.

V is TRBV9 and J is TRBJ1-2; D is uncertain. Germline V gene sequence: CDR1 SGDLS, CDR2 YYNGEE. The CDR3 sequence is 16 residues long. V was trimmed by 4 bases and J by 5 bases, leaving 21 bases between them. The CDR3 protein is CASSTTWTTLTYGYTF. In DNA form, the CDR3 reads TGTGCCAGCAGCACAACGTGGACCACCTTAACTTATGGCTACACCTTC.

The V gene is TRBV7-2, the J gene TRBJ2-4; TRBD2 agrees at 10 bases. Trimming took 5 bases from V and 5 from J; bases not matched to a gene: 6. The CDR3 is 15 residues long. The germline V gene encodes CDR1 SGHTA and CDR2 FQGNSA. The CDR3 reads CASSLSGLAENIQYF. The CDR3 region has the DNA TGTGCCAGCAGCCTTTCCGGACTAGCGGAAAACATTCAGTACTTC.

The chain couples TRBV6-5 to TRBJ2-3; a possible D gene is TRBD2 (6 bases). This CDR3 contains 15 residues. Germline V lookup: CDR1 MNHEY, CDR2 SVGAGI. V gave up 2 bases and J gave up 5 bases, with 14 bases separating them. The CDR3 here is CASSYRSGVGDTQYF. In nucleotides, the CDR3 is TGTGCCAGCAGTTACCGGTCGGGAGTAGGAGATACGCAGTATTTT.

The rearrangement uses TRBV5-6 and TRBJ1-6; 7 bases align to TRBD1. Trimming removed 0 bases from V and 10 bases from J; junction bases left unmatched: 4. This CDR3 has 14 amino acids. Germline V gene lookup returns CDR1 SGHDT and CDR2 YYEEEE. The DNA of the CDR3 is TGTGCCAGCAGCTTGGAGACAGGGAGATCACCCCTCCACTTT. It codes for CASSLETGRSPLHF.

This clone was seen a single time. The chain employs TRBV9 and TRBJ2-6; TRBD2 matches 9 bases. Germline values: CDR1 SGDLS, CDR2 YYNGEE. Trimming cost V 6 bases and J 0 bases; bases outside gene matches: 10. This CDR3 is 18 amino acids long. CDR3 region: CASTQVGSGSSGANVLTF. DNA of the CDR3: TGTGCCAGCACCCAAGTGGGTAGCGGGAGCTCTGGGGCCAACGTCCTGACTTTC.

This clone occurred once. As DNA, the CDR3 is TGTGCCAGCAGCTTAGACGGCAGGAACTATGGCTACACCTTC. Translating it yields CASSLDGRNYGYTF. The chain recombines TRBV7-2 with TRBJ1-2; D is unclear. With 1 base removed from V and 2 bases from J, the gap between germline ends came to 8 bases. Germline loops: CDR1 SGHTA, CDR2 FQGNSA. This CDR3 comprises 14 residues. The full variable domain, in which reference TRBV7-2 and TRBJ1-2 provide the parts outside the CDR3, is GAGVSQSPSNKVTEKGKDVELRCDPISGHTALYWYRQSLGQGLEFLIYFQGNSAPDKSGLPSDRFSAERTGGSVSTLTIQRTQQEDSAVYLCASSLDGRNYGYTFGSGTRLTVV.

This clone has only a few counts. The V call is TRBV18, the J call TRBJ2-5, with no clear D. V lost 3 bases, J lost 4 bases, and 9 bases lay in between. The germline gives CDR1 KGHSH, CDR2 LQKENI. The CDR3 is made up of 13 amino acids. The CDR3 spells CASSPIGTETQYF. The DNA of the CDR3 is TGTGCCAGCTCACCGATCGGCACAGAGACCCAGTACTTC. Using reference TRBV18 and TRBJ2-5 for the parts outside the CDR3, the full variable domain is NAGVMQNPRHLVRRRGQEARLRCSPMKGHSHVYWYRQLPEEGLKFMVYLQKENIIDESGMPKERFSAEFPKEGPSILRIQQVVRGDSAAYFCASSPIGTETQYFGPGTRLLVL.

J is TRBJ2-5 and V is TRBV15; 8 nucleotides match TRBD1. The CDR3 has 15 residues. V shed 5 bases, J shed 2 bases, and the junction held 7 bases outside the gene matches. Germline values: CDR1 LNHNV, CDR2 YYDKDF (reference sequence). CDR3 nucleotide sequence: TGTGCCACCAGCCGGGACAGGTATAGGCAAGAGACCCAGTACTTC. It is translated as CATSRDRYRQETQYF.

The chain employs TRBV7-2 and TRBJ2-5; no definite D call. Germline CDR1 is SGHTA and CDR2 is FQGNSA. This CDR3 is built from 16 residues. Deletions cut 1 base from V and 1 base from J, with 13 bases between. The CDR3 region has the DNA TGTGCCAGCAGCTTAGGGGTTGGGCAGCTCCAAGAGACCCAGTACTTC. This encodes CASSLGVGQLQETQYF.

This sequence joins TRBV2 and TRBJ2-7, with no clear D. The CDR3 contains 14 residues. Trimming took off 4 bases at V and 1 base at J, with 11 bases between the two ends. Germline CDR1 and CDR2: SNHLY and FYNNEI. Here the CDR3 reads CASSAGPNSYEQYF. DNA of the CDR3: TGTGCCAGCAGTGCAGGCCCTAATTCCTACGAGCAGTACTTC.